This TCR beta chain was recorded in a study of blood T cell repertoires in COVID-19 (dated by TCRdb to the early 2020s). In the study overall: Collaborator samples came from the United States, Italy and Spain and covered acute and convalescent phases of COVID-19. Subjects who had been exposed to COVID-19, were actively infected with it, or had recovered from it provided the deeply sampled blood TCRbeta repertoires that made up the dataset. The repertoires were released in a freely available public database meant as a resource for research on the immune response to SARS-CoV-2. A de-identified subject ID, COVID-19 status, age in years and sex were almost always included in the sample metadata. Samples were obtained from the ongoing ImmuneRACE study (first 160 participants) and from some 1,300 subjects provided by 6 global collaborators. Where available, HLA class I and class II types were obtained from metadata supplied by the sample provider rather than from assay-based typing. The prospective study material was composed of cDNA or gDNA derived from T cells, B-cell-depleted T cells, or PBMCs.

Broad study findings and their caveats: How much clinical and demographic metadata was included differed by source and by participant, and the metadata was provided uncurated.

In Seattle, one collaborating source enrolled patients while the infection was active and tracked those patients longitudinally over the course of disease. Each collaborating institution followed its own protocols to collect whole blood in K2EDTA tubes. Collaborator samples were shipped for TCRbeta analysis as frozen whole blood, isolated PBMCs, or DNA extracted from either sample type. Of note for this clone: The antigen it recognizes is unknown. No quality values exist for individual bases; no much larger clone is one base distant.

The immunoSEQ Assay, a bias-controlled multiplex PCR, was used to amplify TCRbeta CDR3 regions from genomic DNA. For the original study's pipeline: Within the assay, amplification of reference gene primers was used to estimate how many nucleated cells each sample contained. Sequence reads were collapsed and filtered to measure the absolute abundance of every unique TCRbeta CDR3 rearrangement. For each sample, productive Simpson clonality was calculated by taking the square root of Simpson's diversity index across productive rearrangements. This immuneACCESS table, as held by TCRdb, lists in-frame sequences with V and J called but not all clones. Of the missing ones, under half trace to an unresolved V gene in checked studies; the others have no known cause. V and J calls and clone size are those listed in that table; D and trimming were worked out from the DNA. For this sample the table gives roughly 380,000 clones, of which approximately 90% were detected only once. The ten largest clones represent around 1.5% of the sample.

This sequence was found in a middle-aged woman with COVID-19, enrolled during active disease. What was sequenced was peripheral blood.

At the DNA level, the sequence is TGTGCCAGCAGCCAAGATGCAGGGCCATTGAACACTGAAGCTTTCTTT. Its protein product is CASSQDAGPLNTEAFF. The chain links TRBV3-1 (or the pseudogene TRBV3-2) with TRBJ1-1; 5 matching bases give a weak D call of TRBD1. V lost 0 bases and J lost 0 bases; the stretch between them is 11 bases long. CDR1 LGHDT and CDR2 YNNKEL were looked up in the germline V gene (reference sequence). There are 16 amino acids in the CDR3, from cysteine to phenylalanine inclusive. Only the CDR3 DNA is retained, 48 bases long and in frame from the first base.